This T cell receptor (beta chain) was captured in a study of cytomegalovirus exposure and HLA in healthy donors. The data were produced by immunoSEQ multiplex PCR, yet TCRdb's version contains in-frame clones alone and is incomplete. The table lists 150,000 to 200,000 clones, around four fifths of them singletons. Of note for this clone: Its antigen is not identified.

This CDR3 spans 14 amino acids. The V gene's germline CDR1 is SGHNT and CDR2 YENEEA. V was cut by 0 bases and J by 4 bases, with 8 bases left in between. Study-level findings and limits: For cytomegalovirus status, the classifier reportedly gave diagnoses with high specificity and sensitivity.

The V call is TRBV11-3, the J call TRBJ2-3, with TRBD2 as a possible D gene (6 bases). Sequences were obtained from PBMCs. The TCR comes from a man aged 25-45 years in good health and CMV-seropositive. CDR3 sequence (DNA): TGTGCCAGCAGCTTAGACGGGGGTGCAGATACGCAGTATTTT. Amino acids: CASSLDGGADTQYF.